Each of the 8 T cell receptor beta chains below was sequenced from the same sample in a study of T cells after yellow fever vaccination. TCRdb re-called the 5' RACE reads through MiXCR, storing one row per CDR3 protein. This sample has about 45,000 distinct CDR3 sequences, with 6.5% to 8.5% found just once. Sequencing was performed on CD8+ T cells not binding an NS4B(214-222) dextramer, sorted from PBMCs, taken 45 days after the yellow fever booster vaccination. The receptors stem from a man younger than 40 who received the YFV17D yellow fever vaccine.

This clonotype was counted ten times or more. The chain joins TRBV10-3 to TRBJ2-5, with D maybe TRBD2 (6 bases). Germline CDR1 and CDR2: ENHRY and SYGVKD. CDR3 size: 14 residues. Trimming shortened V by 10 bases and J by 0 bases, and 15 bases separated the two germline ends. CDR3 amino acids: CATWDSQYQETQYF. DNA of the CDR3: TGTGCCACCTGGGACTCCCAGTACCAAGAGACCCAGTACTTC.

This clonotype was observed at least ten times. V is TRBV6-5 and J is TRBJ2-2; D is perhaps TRBD2 (5 bases). V was cut by 4 bases and J by 9 bases, with 12 bases left in between. The germline CDR1 and CDR2 sequences are MNHEY and SVGAGI. The CDR3 is made up of 13 amino acids. In DNA, the CDR3 is TGTGCCAGCAGTTTGCGGGCTGACCGGGAGCTGTTTTTT. Its protein product is CASSLRADRELFF.

This clonotype showed up many times. The chain employs TRBV5-1 and TRBJ2-1; D is uncertain. The CDR3 runs 13 residues. V was clipped by 4 bases and J by 4 bases, with 9 bases between them. The germline V gene has CDR1 SGHRS and CDR2 YFSETQ. CDR3 loop: CASSPEGYNEQFF. The DNA for the CDR3 is TGCGCCAGCAGCCCGGAAGGATACAATGAGCAGTTCTTC.

The chain joins TRBV6-2 or TRBV6-3 to TRBJ2-3; 9 positions agree with TRBD2. CDR3 length equals 12 residues. In germline, CDR1 is MNHEY, CDR2 SVGEGT. Trimming removed 6 bases from V and 10 bases from J; junction bases left unmatched: 5. CDR3 protein: CASRLSGRAQYF. The CDR3 DNA reads TGTGCCAGCAGACTTAGCGGGAGAGCGCAGTATTTT.

At least ten counts were recorded for this clonotype. The chain employs TRBV13 and TRBJ1-1, with D uncertain. The V end was cut by 3 bases, the J end by 2 bases, with 10 bases between. The CDR3 extends over 14 amino acids. Germline CDR1 PRHDT, CDR2 FYEKMQ (reference sequence). This CDR3 reads CASSFEGFNTEAFF. The CDR3 DNA reads TGTGCCAGCAGCTTTGAGGGTTTTAACACTGAAGCTTTCTTT.

The genes are TRBV29-1 and TRBJ2-7; TRBD2 might be the D (6 bases). Germline V CDR1 and CDR2: SQVTM, ANQGSEA. The CDR3 covers 13 residues. The CDR3 bases are TGCAGTACTACATTGGGGGGAACCTACGAGCAGTACTTC. Protein product: CSTTLGGTYEQYF.

In its sample, this clonotype was seen many times. The V and J genes are TRBV7-2 and TRBJ2-3; D call uncertain. The CDR3 sequence is 14 residues long. The V end lost 5 bases, the J end lost 5 bases, and 14 bases lay between the germline ends. CDR1 and CDR2 (germline): SGHTA, FQGNSA. The CDR3 here is CASSPQEILDTQYF. As DNA, the CDR3 is TGTGCCAGCAGCCCTCAAGAGATCCTAGATACGCAGTATTTT. The complete variable domain, with remaining parts taken from reference TRBV7-2 and TRBJ2-3, reads GAGVSQSPSNKVTEKGKDVELRCDPISGHTALYWYRQSLGQGLEFLIYFQGNSAPDKSGLPSDRFSAERTGGSVSTLTIQRTQQEDSAVYLCASSPQEILDTQYFGPGTRLTVL.

This clonotype was counted a few times. This chain uses TRBV30 with TRBJ2-6; 9 bases are shared with TRBD1. Germline trimming cut 3 bases from V and 2 bases from J; bases unmatched to any gene: 5. This CDR3 has 16 amino acids. Germline CDR1 GTSNPN, CDR2 SVGIG (reference sequence). CDR3 sequence: CAWRLGQGTGANVLTF. CDR3 DNA: TGTGCCTGGAGGCTCGGACAGGGGACTGGGGCCAACGTCCTGACTTTC.